The 27 T cell receptor beta chains below all came from one sample that was sequenced in a study of shared clonotypes between healthy human individuals. Assay: immunoSEQ multiplex PCR; the TCRdb copy retains only in-frame clones and omits some. The sample shows about half a million clones, around 77% of them seen only once. What was sequenced was PBMCs. Receptors were obtained from a woman aged 40 to 55 in good health. Some clones in this sample may be carry-over from other donors' samples.

The V and J genes are TRBV30 and TRBJ1-4; TRBD1 matches 7 bases. The CDR3 is 14 residues long. V was pared by 5 bases and J by 5 bases, with 8 bases of the junction left unmatched. CDR1 is GTSNPN and CDR2 is SVGIG in the germline V gene (reference sequence). The CDR3 DNA reads as TGTGCCTGGGGGCCAGGGACAGCAAATGAAAAACTGTTTTTT. This gives the protein CAWGPGTANEKLFF. Looking up the rest from reference TRBV30 and TRBJ1-4 gives the full variable domain: SQTIHQWPATLVQPVGSPLSLECTVEGTSNPNLYWYRQAAGRGLQLLFYSVGIGQISSEVPQNLSASRPQDRQFILSSKKLLLSDSGFYLCAWGPGTANEKLFFGSGTQLSVL.

This clone was detected only a few times. This sequence joins TRBV30 and TRBJ2-4; 8 bases align to TRBD1. J was trimmed by 1 base and V by 5 bases; bases with no gene match: 4. The CDR3 runs 14 residues. Germline V gene lookup returns CDR1 GTSNPN and CDR2 SVGIG (reference sequence). CDR3 residues: CAWETGDAKNIQYF. The DNA of the CDR3 is TGTGCCTGGGAGACAGGGGACGCCAAAAACATTCAGTACTTC.

V usage is TRBV9 and J usage is TRBJ2-1; D is ambiguous. The CDR3 totals 15 residues. V lost 0 bases and J 8 bases, leaving 15 bases between the germline ends. Germline V gene lookup returns CDR1 SGDLS and CDR2 YYNGEE. The CDR3 reads CASSVGARFADEQFF. CDR3 DNA sequence: TGTGCCAGCAGCGTAGGGGCCCGATTCGCGGATGAGCAGTTCTTC. The full variable domain, its missing parts supplied by reference TRBV9 and TRBJ2-1, is DSGVTQTPKHLITATGQRVTLRCSPRSGDLSVYWYQQSLDQGLQFLIQYYNGEERAKGNILERFSAQQFPDLHSELNLSSLELGDSALYFCASSVGARFADEQFFGPGTRLTVL.

The DNA of the CDR3 is TGTGCCAGCACCCAGGGGGGTTACACCGGGGAGCTGTTTTTT. This translates into CASTQGGYTGELFF. The chain has TRBV6-5 and TRBJ2-2; TRBD1 might be the D (7 bases). The CDR3 is 14 residues long. Per the germline V gene, CDR1 is MNHEY and CDR2 is SVGAGI. Trimming removed 7 bases at V and 3 bases at J, with 12 bases between.

This chain links TRBV2 with TRBJ2-1; TRBD1 might be the D (6 bases). Germline V CDR1 and CDR2: SNHLY, FYNNEI. CDR3 length equals 13 residues. V lost 4 bases, J lost 12 bases, and 16 bases lay in between. The CDR3 loop reads CASSGHRVEAQFF. The CDR3 DNA reads TGTGCCAGCAGTGGACACAGGGTCGAGGCGCAGTTCTTC.

The V gene is TRBV6-1, the J gene TRBJ2-2, with 9 nucleotides matching TRBD2. Per germline, CDR1 MNHNS and CDR2 SASEGT. Germline trimming cut 3 bases from V and 5 bases from J; bases unmatched to any gene: 13. The CDR3 has 18 residues. CDR3 DNA sequence: TGTGCCAGCAGTGACGGATCAGCGGGGGGTACGGGTACCGGGGAGCTGTTTTTT. Translated, it gives CASSDGSAGGTGTGELFF.

About this clone itself: The sample contains more than one DNA sequence encoding this CDR3. The chain has TRBV2 and TRBJ2-7, with 9 bases identical to TRBD1. Germline V gene lookup returns CDR1 SNHLY and CDR2 FYNNEI. The ends lost 6 bases at V and 3 bases at J; junction bases unmatched: 0. This CDR3 contains 12 residues. The CDR3 nucleotides are TGTGCCAGCAGGGACAGGGGCTACGAGCAGTACTTC. Amino acids: CASRDRGYEQYF.

This clone has a single count. The chain carries TRBV5-1 and TRBJ1-3; tentative D call: TRBD1 (5 bases). Trimming pared 0 bases from V and 2 bases from J, leaving 12 bases between. CDR1 is SGHRS, CDR2 YFSETQ, per germline. The CDR3 length is 16 residues. Here the CDR3 DNA reads TGCGCCAGCAGCTTGGATTTGGGGGGAACTGGAAACACCATATATTTT. It yields the protein CASSLDLGGTGNTIYF. The entire variable domain, with the rest obtained from reference TRBV5-1 and TRBJ1-3, is as follows: KAGVTQTPRYLIKTRGQQVTLSCSPISGHRSVSWYQQTPGQGLQFLFEYFSETQRNKGNFPGRFSGRQFSNSRSEMNVSTLELGDSALYLCASSLDLGGTGNTIYFGEGSWLTVV.

V and J are TRBV27 and TRBJ2-1, with 9 bases fitting TRBD2. Germline trimming cut 6 bases from V and 7 bases from J; bases unmatched to any gene: 7. The CDR3 covers 14 residues. Germline V CDR1 and CDR2: MNHEY, SMNVEV (reference sequence). CDR3 nucleotides: TGTGCCAGCAGCCCCGGACTAGCGACGAATGAGCAGTTCTTC. Its protein product is CASSPGLATNEQFF.

CDR3 protein: CASSPYSFPMNTEAFF. DNA of the CDR3: TGTGCCAGCTCACCTTATTCGTTTCCGATGAACACTGAAGCTTTCTTT. This chain links TRBV18 with TRBJ1-1; D gene uncertain. The CDR3 runs 16 residues. V lost 3 bases, J lost 0 bases, and 14 bases lay in between. Germline loops: CDR1 KGHSH, CDR2 LQKENI.

Turning to this clone: This likely came from a read error, as a far larger clone is one base away. The same CDR3 also results from other DNA sequences found in this sample. The chain carries TRBV7-2 and TRBJ2-7; 7 bases are shared with TRBD2. There are 15 residues in the CDR3. CDR1 and CDR2 from the germline V gene are SGHTA and FQGNSA. The CDR3, as DNA: TGTGCCAGTAGCTCCGACGGGACTATGGTAGGAGAGCAGTACTTC. It translates to CASSSDGTMVGEQYF. Combining the CDR3 with reference TRBV7-2 and TRBJ2-7 gives the whole variable domain GAGVSQSPSNKVTEKGKDVELRCDPISGHTALYWYRQSLGQGLEFLIYFQGNSAPDKSGLPSDRFSAERTGGSVSTLTIQRTQQEDSAVYLCASSSDGTMVGEQYFGPGTRLTVT.

Written as DNA, the CDR3 is TGTGCCAGTAGTATAGGAGGCGGGAGTTTTTTTCCAGATACGCAGTATTTT. Its protein is CASSIGGGSFFPDTQYF. The V and J genes are TRBV19 and TRBJ2-3; the match to TRBD2 covers 7 bases. The CDR3 extends over 17 amino acids. Trimming cost V 1 base and J 4 bases; bases outside gene matches: 11. Per germline, CDR1 LNHDA and CDR2 SQIVND (reference sequence).

Concerning this clone itself: A much larger clone is a single base away; this may be a read error. The CDR3 does not close with the conserved phenylalanine or tryptophan, likely indicating a read error. J is TRBJ2-7 and V is TRBV4-1, with 10 bases identical to TRBD2. CDR3 length: 16 residues. Per germline, CDR1 MGHRA and CDR2 YSYEKL. Trimming cost V 3 bases and J 2 bases; bases outside gene matches: 7. CDR3 residues: CASSQLTSGRPYEQYL. The CDR3 DNA is TGCGCCAGCAGCCAGCTGACTAGCGGGCGCCCCTACGAGCAGTACCTC.

The chain recombines TRBV5-4 with TRBJ2-3; D is perhaps TRBD1 or TRBD2 (5 bases each). V was pared by 1 base and J by 3 bases, with 9 bases between. The CDR3 totals 14 residues. Germline CDR1 reads SGHNT; CDR2 reads YYREEE (reference sequence). CDR3 DNA: TGTGCCAGCAGCTTGAGGGGCGGGACAGATACGCAGTATTTT. Protein product: CASSLRGGTDTQYF. The complete variable domain, with remaining parts taken from reference TRBV5-4 and TRBJ2-3, reads ETGVTQSPTHLIKTRGQQVTLRCSSQSGHNTVSWYQQALGQGPQFIFQYYREEENGRGNFPPRFSGLQFPNYSSELNVNALELDDSALYLCASSLRGGTDTQYFGPGTRLTVL.

Worth noting for this clone: The sample holds other DNA sequences that translate to the same CDR3. The chain couples TRBV9 to TRBJ2-2, with D perhaps given as TRBD1 or TRBD2 (5 bases each). Germline loops: CDR1 SGDLS, CDR2 YYNGEE. The CDR3 is 13 amino acids. V lost 2 bases, J lost 5 bases, and 7 bases lay in between. CDR3 loop: CASSVRGTGELFF. Written as DNA, the CDR3 is TGTGCCAGCAGCGTGAGGGGAACCGGGGAGCTGTTTTTT.

The chain joins TRBV7-9 to TRBJ2-5; 8 nucleotides match TRBD2. Germline V gene lookup returns CDR1 SEHNR and CDR2 FQNEAQ (reference sequence). There are 16 residues in the CDR3. Trimming removed 2 bases from V and 3 bases from J; junction bases left unmatched: 8. CDR3 sequence: CASSLPETSGEETQYF. CDR3 in DNA: TGTGCCAGCAGCTTACCCGAAACTAGCGGAGAAGAGACCCAGTACTTC.

The chain is built from TRBV19 and TRBJ1-4; D gene ambiguous. Per germline, CDR1 LNHDA and CDR2 SQIVND (reference sequence). CDR3 length equals 13 residues. With 6 bases removed from V and 8 bases from J, the gap between germline ends came to 13 bases. For the CDR3, the DNA is TGTGCCAGTAGCCCCGACAATATAGAAAAACTGTTTTTT. Protein sequence: CASSPDNIEKLFF.

CDR3 region: CASSQEPSSRAGGANVLTF. CDR3 nucleotides: TGTGCCAGCAGCCAAGAACCCTCAAGTCGGGCGGGCGGGGCCAACGTCCTGACTTTC. The genes are TRBV4-2 and TRBJ2-6; weak D call: TRBD2 (5 bases). Trimming removed 0 bases from V and 4 bases from J, with 19 bases in between. CDR1 and CDR2 (germline): LGHNA, YNFKEQ. The CDR3 is 19 amino acids.

This clone appeared a few times. The chain is built from TRBV2 and TRBJ2-5; D tentatively reads TRBD1 or TRBD2 (5 bases each). Trimming removed 4 bases at V and 4 bases at J, with 7 bases between. Per the germline V gene, CDR1 is SNHLY and CDR2 is FYNNEI. The CDR3 is 12 amino acids. The CDR3 loop is CASSVGGETQYF. CDR3 bases: TGTGCCAGCAGTGTTGGGGGAGAGACCCAGTACTTC. The full variable domain, in which reference TRBV2 and TRBJ2-5 provide the parts outside the CDR3, is EPEVTQTPSHQVTQMGQEVILRCVPISNHLYFYWYRQILGQKVEFLVSFYNNEISEKSEIFDDQFSVERPDGSNFTLKIRSTKLEDSAMYFCASSVGGETQYFGPGTRLLVL.

The chain employs TRBV2 and TRBJ2-3; D not certain. V lost 7 bases and J 8 bases, leaving 13 bases between the germline ends. CDR3 length: 12 residues. Germline lookup yields CDR1 SNHLY and CDR2 FYNNEI. The CDR3 region has the DNA TGTGCCAGCATGGCTAGTGATACTACGCAGTATTTT. Residues: CASMASDTTQYF.

The chain joins TRBV7-9 to TRBJ2-7; 12 bases align to TRBD2. Germline V gene sequence: CDR1 SEHNR, CDR2 FQNEAQ (reference sequence). The CDR3 extends over 15 amino acids. V was pared by 5 bases and J by 1 base, with 3 bases of the junction left unmatched. CDR3 DNA: TGTGCCAGCAGCCCGACTAGCGGGAGTTCCTACGAGCAGTACTTC. Its protein product is CASSPTSGSSYEQYF. Based on the CDR3 plus reference TRBV7-9 and TRBJ2-7, the full variable domain is DTGVSQNPRHKITKRGQNVTFRCDPISEHNRLYWYRQTLGQGPEFLTYFQNEAQLEKSRLLSDRFSAERPKGSFSTLEIQRTEQGDSAMYLCASSPTSGSSYEQYFGPGTRLTVT.

This clone has at least ten counts. V and J are TRBV29-1 and TRBJ1-5, with D hard to call. V was cut by 1 base and J by 10 bases, with 11 bases left in between. This CDR3 is 12 amino acids long. CDR1 is SQVTM and CDR2 is ANQGSEA in the germline V gene. DNA for the CDR3: TGCAGCGTTGAAGCTGCGAACGGACCCCAGCATTTT. This sequence encodes CSVEAANGPQHF.

The chain carries TRBV6-4 and TRBJ2-1, with unresolved D. Germline V gives CDR1 MRHNA, CDR2 SNTAGT. The CDR3 sequence is 15 residues long. Trimming took off 6 bases at V and 5 bases at J, with 17 bases between the two ends. In DNA, the CDR3 is TGTGCCAGCAGCCCGGTTTTTTCGGACCACAATGAGCAGTTCTTC. This translates into CASSPVFSDHNEQFF.

This clone was recorded once. A far larger clone is a single base away, which makes a read error likely. The chain employs TRBV29-1 and TRBJ2-4; D gene unclear. The CDR3 extends over 14 amino acids. The germline gives CDR1 SQVTM, CDR2 ANQGSEA. The DNA for the CDR3 is TGCAGCGCTGAAAGTGAATGGCCCAAAAACATTCAGTACTTC. Its protein product is CSAESEWPKNIQYF.

Concerning this clone: A far larger clone differs by one base, so this is likely a read error. CDR3 DNA sequence: TGTGCCAGCACCCCGGGGTTGACAGTGCCCGAAAAACTGTTTTTT. Translated: CASTPGLTVPEKLFF. J is TRBJ1-4 and V is TRBV7-9, with D perhaps TRBD1 (5 bases). Germline V lookup: CDR1 SEHNR, CDR2 FQNEAQ (reference sequence). This CDR3 has 15 residues. Trimming took 7 bases from V and 8 from J, leaving 20 bases between them. Complete variable domain (other parts from reference TRBV7-9 and TRBJ1-4): DTGVSQNPRHKITKRGQNVTFRCDPISEHNRLYWYRQTLGQGPEFLTYFQNEAQLEKSRLLSDRFSAERPKGSFSTLEIQRTEQGDSAMYLCASTPGLTVPEKLFFGSGTQLSVL.

This clone came up a few times. The chain couples TRBV5-4 to TRBJ2-1; the D is unclear. Germline CDR1 and CDR2: SGHNT and YYREEE (reference sequence). The CDR3 consists of 13 residues. The V and J ends lost 4 bases and 8 bases respectively, with 13 bases between them. CDR3 residues: CASSQPSLDEQFF. CDR3 DNA: TGTGCCAGCAGCCAACCATCCCTCGATGAGCAGTTCTTC.

The chain couples TRBV5-1 to TRBJ2-2; 9 nucleotides align to TRBD2. Germline assignment: CDR1 SGHRS and CDR2 YFSETQ. This CDR3 comprises 15 residues. The V segment lost 5 bases and the J segment 0 bases; nucleotides outside the gene matches: 2. Here the CDR3 reads CASRASGANTGELFF. The CDR3 region has the DNA TGCGCCAGCAGGGCTAGCGGGGCGAACACCGGGGAGCTGTTTTTT. The full variable domain, with the rest looked up from reference TRBV5-1 and TRBJ2-2, is KAGVTQTPRYLIKTRGQQVTLSCSPISGHRSVSWYQQTPGQGLQFLFEYFSETQRNKGNFPGRFSGRQFSNSRSEMNVSTLELGDSALYLCASRASGANTGELFFGEGSRLTVL.